This T cell receptor beta chain was captured in a study of vaccination effects on CD4 cells after COVID-19. Broader study findings: Within healthy vaccinees, only 1 of 255 vaccine-induced clones displayed cross-reactivity with common cold coronaviruses. There were few convalescent patients in the study and no early post-infection timepoints.

A remark on this clone: Its matching antigen is unknown.

Sequencing followed a ViraFEST assay step that expanded antigen-specific CD4+ T cells with viral peptide pools. Following culture for under 12 days, CD4+ T cells were isolated. Participants were vaccinated with two doses of either the BNT162b2 or mRNA-1273 vaccine. The vaccine recipients had no prior SARS-CoV-2 infection, with negative nucleocapsid antibodies. Only in-frame clones appear in the TCRdb table, and some are missing; sequencing was by immunoSEQ multiplex PCR. In the table there are about 66,000 clones, roughly three quarters of which are singletons. V trimming: 5 bases; J trimming: 5 bases; junction bases outside the gene matches: 8. Per germline, CDR1 SGHTA and CDR2 FQGTGA. The length of the CDR3 is 17 residues.

The V gene is TRBV7-3, the J gene TRBJ2-3, with 15 bases that match TRBD2. This receptor was identified in a human donor who received a COVID-19 vaccine. The sequencing used CD4+ T cells from PBMCs cultured with HCoV-OC43 spike peptides, collected after COVID-19 vaccination. The sample's subset: HCoV-OC43 spike overlapping peptide pool stimulation. The CDR3: CASSPGLAGGLGDTQYF. The CDR3 region has the DNA TGTGCCAGCAGCCCCGGACTAGCGGGGGGGCTGGGAGATACGCAGTATTTT.